The clone carrying this T cell receptor beta chain was counted only a few times. This sample was taken from a study of blood T cells in healthy people across ages. CDR3 length equals 13 residues. Germline V gene data show CDR1 as DFQATT and CDR2 as SNEGSKA (reference sequence). V shed 5 bases and J shed 3 bases, with 14 bases lying between them. Sample-barcoded 5' priming and a J-beta primer mix drove a second PCR of 7 to 11 cycles. TCRdb recomputed calls from the 5' RACE reads with MiXCR, one row per CDR3 protein. The table includes about 1.8 million distinct CDR3 sequences, roughly 50% detected once.

This TCR derives from a woman aged 40 to 55 in good health. The specimen sequenced was blood. V gene TRBV20-1 combines with J gene TRBJ2-7, with D possibly TRBD1 on 6 matching bases. CDR3 loop: CSAQGDTVYEQYF. The CDR3 DNA sequence: TGCAGTGCTCAAGGGGACACCGTCTACGAGCAGTACTTC.